What follows is one TCR beta chain and its context. Its target is unknown. The data are from a study of graft-versus-host responses after intestinal transplantation. Findings and caveats of the study: GvH clones detected in recipient marrow included some appearing first in ileum or blood.

Only in-frame clones appear in the TCRdb table, and some are missing; sequencing was by immunoSEQ multiplex PCR. The repertoire consists of about 47,000 clones, with 85% to 95% occurring once and the leading ten covering approximately 0.21%. CDR1 is SGHTA and CDR2 is FQGTGA in the germline V gene. The ends were cut back, 5 bases at V and 8 bases at J, with 10 bases in the middle. The CDR3 spans 12 residues. The source is a human donor who was the organ donor for an intestinal transplant. The chain recombines TRBV7-3 with TRBJ1-3; possible D gene TRBD1, 5 bases. The starting material was unstimulated CD8+ T cells sorted from spleen or lymph node cells, obtained before transplant. The CDR3 DNA sequence: TGTGCCAGCAGCCAGCCGGGGGACACCATATATTTT. Translated, it gives CASSQPGDTIYF. Variable domain in full (rest from reference TRBV7-3 and TRBJ1-3): GAGVSQTPSNKVTEKGKYVELRCDPISGHTALYWYRQSLGQGPEFLIYFQGTGAADDSGLPNDRFFAVRPEGSVSTLKIQRTERGDSAVYLCASSQPGDTIYFGEGSWLTVV.